The 17 T cell receptor beta chains listed next were all sequenced from one sample in a study of control samples from healthy donors and cancer patients. Generated by immunoSEQ multiplex PCR, the TCRdb table keeps only in-frame clones and is missing some. Of approximately 52,000 clones listed, approximately 86% are singletons. What was sequenced was blood. Receptors were obtained from a man in his forties or fifties in good health.

CDR3 coding DNA: TGTGCCAGTAGTATGCTAGCGGGAGAGTACACCGGGGAGCTGTTTTTT. Residues: CASSMLAGEYTGELFF. This chain links TRBV19 with TRBJ2-2, with 10 bases aligning to TRBD2. The CDR3 is made up of 16 amino acids. V lost 3 bases and J lost 3; bases outside the gene matches: 4. CDR1 is LNHDA and CDR2 is SQIVND in the germline V gene (reference sequence).

The J gene is TRBJ2-5, the V gene TRBV27, with D perhaps TRBD1 (5 bases). V lost 8 bases and J lost 2, with 18 bases in between. Germline V gene lookup returns CDR1 MNHEY and CDR2 SMNVEV (reference sequence). This CDR3 has 15 amino acids. The CDR3: CASALAWGRQETQYF. The CDR3 region has the DNA TGTGCCAGCGCCCTCGCTTGGGGCAGGCAAGAGACCCAGTACTTC.

The chain uses TRBV5-1 and TRBJ1-1; D gene unclear. The length of the CDR3 is 12 residues. V lost 6 bases and J 4 bases, leaving 10 bases between the germline ends. From germline, CDR1 is SGHRS and CDR2 YFSETQ. The CDR3 loop is CASKSWGTEAFF. In DNA form, the CDR3 reads TGCGCCAGCAAAAGCTGGGGCACTGAAGCTTTCTTT.

The V gene is TRBV5-1, the J gene TRBJ2-6; D not resolved. CDR3 length: 15 amino acids. V dropped 4 bases and J dropped 0 bases, with 8 bases sitting between them. CDR1 SGHRS and CDR2 YFSETQ come from the germline V gene. The chain's CDR3 is CASSPPYSGANVLTF. The CDR3 bases are TGCGCCAGCAGCCCCCCGTACTCTGGGGCCAACGTCCTGACTTTC.

V is TRBV11-2 and J is TRBJ2-7, with a weak D call TRBD1 (7 bases). V was cut by 1 base and J by 0 bases, with 19 bases left in between. This CDR3 is 18 amino acids long. From germline, CDR1 is SGHAT and CDR2 FQNNGV. CDR3 amino acids: CASSLVQGGAPSSYEQYF. CDR3 in DNA: TGTGCCAGCAGCTTAGTCCAGGGGGGAGCGCCGAGCTCCTACGAGCAGTACTTC.

The J gene is TRBJ1-1, the V gene TRBV18, with 7 nucleotides matching TRBD1. The J segment lost 0 bases and the V segment lost 0 bases, leaving 4 bases of the junction unmatched. The CDR3 runs 16 residues. Germline values: CDR1 KGHSH, CDR2 LQKENI. CDR3 amino acids: CASSPPDRRMNTEAFF. As DNA, the CDR3 is TGTGCCAGCTCACCACCGGACAGGCGAATGAACACTGAAGCTTTCTTT.

V usage is TRBV24-1 and J usage is TRBJ2-1; possibly TRBD2 for D (6 bases). The germline V and J ends were trimmed by 6 bases and 5 bases, with 19 bases remaining between them. The V gene's germline CDR1 is KGHDR and CDR2 SFDVKD. The CDR3 extends over 16 amino acids. DNA for the CDR3: TGTGCCACCAGTTCCGCCCGGACTACCACCCACAATGAGCAGTTCTTC. It is translated as CATSSARTTTHNEQFF.

The gene calls are TRBV3-1 (or the pseudogene TRBV3-2) and TRBJ2-7; the D is unclear. V was cut by 5 bases and J by 6 bases, with 14 bases left in between. Germline V lookup: CDR1 LGHDT, CDR2 YNNKEL (reference sequence). This CDR3 contains 13 residues. CDR3 loop: CASSAHSQREQYF. The DNA of the CDR3 is TGTGCCAGCAGCGCCCACTCTCAGCGCGAGCAGTACTTC.

This clone came up a few times. The chain links TRBV7-9 to TRBJ2-5; D remains ambiguous. This CDR3 contains 14 residues. Between the trimmed V and J ends, which lost 5 bases and 5 bases, there was a span of 15 bases. Germline values: CDR1 SEHNR, CDR2 FQNEAQ (reference sequence). Written as DNA, the CDR3 is TGTGCCAGCAGCCCCGAAGGCCGACTTGAGACCCAGTACTTC. Its translation: CASSPEGRLETQYF.

The rearrangement links TRBV6-6 to TRBJ2-2; 8 nucleotides agree with TRBD1. Trimming cost V 6 bases and J 2 bases; bases outside gene matches: 5. Germline V gene data show CDR1 as MNHNY and CDR2 as SVGAGI (reference sequence). CDR3 length equals 15 residues. This CDR3 reads CASSSDRGNTGELFF. DNA of the CDR3: TGTGCCAGCAGCTCTGACAGGGGCAACACCGGGGAGCTGTTTTTT.

The CDR3 loop is CASSQPGLAGDTDTQYF. CDR3 nucleotide sequence: TGTGCCAGCAGCCAACCGGGACTAGCGGGAGACACAGATACGCAGTATTTT. The chain combines TRBV3-1 (or the pseudogene TRBV3-2) with TRBJ2-3; 14 nucleotides align to TRBD2. Trimming took 2 bases from V and 2 from J; bases not matched to a gene: 3. CDR3 length equals 17 residues. Germline CDR1 and CDR2: LGHDT and YNNKEL (reference sequence).

In regard to this clone: The junction departs from germline at one end; a sequencing error may be responsible. The chain joins TRBV10-3 to TRBJ2-2; tentatively, D is TRBD2 (6 bases). The CDR3 totals 16 residues. CDR1 and CDR2 from the germline V gene are ENHRY and SYGVKD. CDR3 sequence: CATSGTGRGSTGELFF. The CDR3 DNA is TGTGCCACCAGTGGGACTGGACGGGGCTCCACCGGGGAGCTGTTTTTT.

The CDR3 here is CASSPPVTLGYEQYF. CDR3 in DNA: TGTGCCAGCTCACCACCGGTAACCCTGGGCTACGAGCAGTACTTC. V usage is TRBV18 and J usage is TRBJ2-7; no clear D. Between the trimmed V and J ends, which lost 0 bases and 3 bases, there was a span of 12 bases. The CDR3 consists of 15 residues. Per the germline V gene, CDR1 is KGHSH and CDR2 is LQKENI.

The rearrangement joins TRBV6-2 or TRBV6-3 to TRBJ1-2; the D gene is possibly TRBD1 (5 bases). CDR3 length equals 13 residues. The V gene lost 6 bases and the J gene lost 9 bases, with 17 bases spanning the gap. Germline V lookup: CDR1 MNHEY, CDR2 SVGEGT. The CDR3 spells CASSLRRGFRYTF. The CDR3 nucleotides are TGTGCCAGCAGCCTAAGAAGGGGCTTCCGCTACACCTTC.

The V call is TRBV6-5, the J call TRBJ1-6, with D perhaps TRBD1 (6 bases). The germline V and J ends were trimmed by 6 bases and 9 bases, with 12 bases remaining between them. CDR3 length: 13 amino acids. Germline CDR1 is MNHEY and CDR2 is SVGAGI. DNA for the CDR3: TGTGCCAGCAGGGAGGGGGTAGGTTCACCCCTCCACTTT. This translates into CASREGVGSPLHF.

The CDR3 DNA reads as TGTGCCAGCAACTCACTGGGGACACTTAATAATTCACCCCTCCACTTT. Translating it yields CASNSLGTLNNSPLHF. This chain uses TRBV21-1 with TRBJ1-6; TRBD1 was called by the table and not checked on the DNA. TRBV21-1 is a documented pseudogene. The CDR3 loop spans 16 amino acids.

The chain carries TRBV7-9 and TRBJ1-1; D ambiguous. CDR3 size: 12 residues. Germline V CDR1 and CDR2: SEHNR, FQNEAQ (reference sequence). Trimming stripped 2 bases from V and 11 bases from J, with 12 bases between. In DNA, the CDR3 is TGTGCCAGCAGCTTACATGACCCTGGGGCTTTCTTT. Residues: CASSLHDPGAFF.